The 9 T cell receptor beta chains reported below all come from one sample, sequenced in a study of cytomegalovirus exposure and HLA in healthy donors. PCR amplification relied on 60 Vbeta primers (plus 13 Jbeta primers). Assay: immunoSEQ multiplex PCR; the TCRdb copy retains only in-frame clones and omits some. The data hold more than 90,000 clones, with roughly three quarters observed a single time. The material sequenced was PBMCs. These receptors all come from a woman between 55 and 75 years old in good health and CMV-seronegative.

This clone came up a few times. The chain joins TRBV7-9 to TRBJ2-3; 7 bases line up with TRBD2. Germline CDR1 SEHNR, CDR2 FQNEAQ (reference sequence). The CDR3 is 15 residues long. After removal of 2 bases from V and 8 bases from J, the junction contained 10 bases not matched to a gene. The CDR3 here is CASSLQAGSWGTQYF. For the CDR3, the DNA is TGTGCCAGCAGCTTACAAGCGGGGTCATGGGGTACGCAGTATTTT.

The V call is TRBV9, the J call TRBJ2-1, with a tentative D call TRBD1 (5 bases). V shed 1 base and J shed 2 bases, with 10 bases lying between them. Germline CDR1 SGDLS, CDR2 YYNGEE. The CDR3 is 15 residues long. The CDR3 bases are TGTGCCAGCAGCGTACAGGGTTCGGCCTACAATGAGCAGTTCTTC. It translates to CASSVQGSAYNEQFF.

V is TRBV29-1 and J is TRBJ1-2; 10 nucleotides line up with TRBD1. J lost 8 bases, V lost 7 bases, and 16 bases had no gene match. This CDR3 has 15 residues. Germline V lookup: CDR1 SQVTM, CDR2 ANQGSEA. CDR3 region: CSANWGGTGEAGYTF. Here the CDR3 DNA reads TGCAGCGCAAACTGGGGAGGGACAGGGGAAGCGGGCTACACCTTC. The full variable domain, with the rest looked up from reference TRBV29-1 and TRBJ1-2, is SAVISQKPSRDICQRGTSLTIQCQVDSQVTMMFWYRQQPGQSLTLIATANQGSEATYESGFVIDKFPISRPNLTFSTLTVSNMSPEDSSIYLCSANWGGTGEAGYTFGSGTRLTVV.

This chain uses TRBV11-2 with TRBJ2-5, with a tentative D call TRBD1 (6 bases). The CDR3 spans 14 residues. In germline, CDR1 is SGHAT, CDR2 FQNNGV. The germline V and J ends were trimmed by 4 bases and 1 base, with 10 bases remaining between them. CDR3 DNA sequence: TGTGCCAGCAGCTCGAACAGGGCCCAAGAGACCCAGTACTTC. Translated, it gives CASSSNRAQETQYF.

This clone is a singleton in its sample. The rearrangement links TRBV29-1 to TRBJ2-5; 13 bases agree with TRBD2. CDR3 length: 14 amino acids. Germline assignment: CDR1 SQVTM and CDR2 ANQGSEA. With V trimmed by 5 bases and J by 5 bases, 5 bases remained unmatched. The CDR3 loop reads CSVKKTSGRETQYF. Written as DNA, the CDR3 is TGCAGCGTTAAGAAGACTAGCGGGAGGGAGACCCAGTACTTC.

The genes are TRBV27 and TRBJ1-1; tentatively, D is TRBD1 (6 bases). The CDR3 is 14 amino acids. Between the trimmed V and J ends, which lost 3 bases and 3 bases, there was a span of 11 bases. Looked up from germline, CDR1 is MNHEY and CDR2 is SMNVEV (reference sequence). The CDR3: CASSLVQGYTEAFF. The CDR3 DNA is TGTGCCAGCAGTTTGGTACAGGGCTACACTGAAGCTTTCTTT.

The chain carries TRBV7-9 and TRBJ1-6; D remains ambiguous. The V and J ends lost 0 bases and 12 bases respectively, with 15 bases between them. Germline assignment: CDR1 SEHNR and CDR2 FQNEAQ (reference sequence). The CDR3 has 15 residues. The CDR3 spells CASSLALIDAGPLHF. Here the CDR3 DNA reads TGTGCCAGCAGCTTAGCGTTAATCGATGCGGGACCCCTCCACTTT.

In this sample, this clone turned up a few times. The chain links TRBV6-5 to TRBJ1-1; D possibly corresponds to TRBD1 (5 bases). Germline-derived CDR1 and CDR2 are MNHEY and SVGAGI. The CDR3 length is 11 residues. Trimming left V 5 bases short and J 8 bases short, with 9 bases between. The CDR3 region has the DNA TGTGCCAGCAGTCGCCGGGGGGAAGCTTTCTTT. Its translation: CASSRRGEAFF.

The V call is TRBV7-2, the J call TRBJ2-5; tentative D call: TRBD2 (7 bases). Trimming removed 1 base at V and 4 bases at J, with 16 bases between. There are 16 residues in the CDR3. The germline V gene has CDR1 SGHTA and CDR2 FQGNSA. This CDR3 reads CASSLVLGGAGETQYF. Here the CDR3 DNA reads TGTGCCAGCAGCTTAGTTTTAGGGGGGGCAGGAGAGACCCAGTACTTC. The full variable domain, rest sourced from reference TRBV7-2 and TRBJ2-5, is GAGVSQSPSNKVTEKGKDVELRCDPISGHTALYWYRQSLGQGLEFLIYFQGNSAPDKSGLPSDRFSAERTGGSVSTLTIQRTQQEDSAVYLCASSLVLGGAGETQYFGPGTRLLVL.